This T cell receptor beta chain emerged from a study of human T cells and chemical hapten exposure. This clonotype has ten or more counts. Sample time point: pre-sensitization, week 0. Treatment defined: therapeutic diphenylcyclopropenone sensitization with weekly scalp DPC. TCRdb recomputed calls from the RACE reads with MiXCR, one row per CDR3 protein. The data show some 400,000 distinct CDR3 sequences, roughly 5% seen once. V shed 11 bases and J 1 base; nucleotides not matched to a gene: 5. This CDR3 comprises 13 residues. Germline assignment: CDR1 ENHRY and CDR2 SYGVKD. The source was whole blood, collected in connection with sensitization to the hapten diphenylcyclopropenone (DPC). The TCR was taken from a woman in her forties or fifties with alopecia areata. Some clones in this sample may be carry-over from other donors' samples. The gene calls are TRBV10-3 and TRBJ1-3; 7 positions match TRBD1. The CDR3 region has the DNA TGTGCCGCGCGGGACAGATCTGGAAACACCATATATTTT. It codes for CAARDRSGNTIYF.